These 16 T cell receptor beta chains originate from one sample sequenced in a study of CD8 T cells in Susac syndrome. RNA totalling about 0.5 to 1 ug underwent reverse transcription with random hexamers. One entry per CDR3 protein, called by TCRdb with MiXCR from the immunoSEQ multiplex PCR reads. The sample records approximately 150,000 distinct CDR3 sequences, roughly 94% being singletons. The sequenced material came from CD4+ T cells from PBMCs. These TCRs come from a human donor in good health.

The CDR3 DNA sequence: TGCAGTGCTAGATGGGATGAAGGGGCCGGGGAGCTGTTTTTT. It yields the protein CSARWDEGAGELFF. The chain employs TRBV20-1 and TRBJ2-2, with D possibly matching TRBD1 (5 bases). CDR1 is DFQATT, CDR2 SNEGSKA, per germline (reference sequence). With 2 bases removed from V and 6 bases from J, the gap between germline ends came to 13 bases. The CDR3 has 14 residues.

The rearrangement links TRBV2 to TRBJ2-3, with 8 nucleotides matching TRBD1. J lost 1 base, V lost 7 bases, and 7 bases had no gene match. The CDR3 is 15 residues long. Germline assignment: CDR1 SNHLY and CDR2 FYNNEI. CDR3 DNA: TGTGCCAGCAACCCGGGACAGGCGCGCACAGATACGCAGTATTTT. Protein sequence: CASNPGQARTDTQYF.

This clonotype was seen once. The gene calls are TRBV6-4 and TRBJ2-3; 10 bases map to TRBD2. Germline loops: CDR1 MRHNA, CDR2 SNTAGT. V gave up 0 bases and J gave up 5 bases; unmatched junction bases: 5. CDR3 size: 16 residues. The CDR3 DNA reads TGTGCCAGCAGTGACTCCGGAACTAGCGGGGTAGATACGCAGTATTTT. It yields the protein CASSDSGTSGVDTQYF.

V gene TRBV15 combines with J gene TRBJ2-7, with 11 bases identical to TRBD1. The V and J ends lost 2 bases and 5 bases, in that order; junction bases with no gene match: 8. The germline CDR1 and CDR2 sequences are LNHNV and YYDKDF (reference sequence). This CDR3 spans 16 amino acids. The chain's CDR3 is CATSRQTGTGGNEQYF. CDR3 nucleotide sequence: TGTGCCACCAGCAGACAGACCGGGACAGGGGGAAACGAGCAGTACTTC.

The chain is built from TRBV6-1 and TRBJ2-7, with D maybe TRBD2 (5 bases). CDR1 is MNHNS and CDR2 is SASEGT in the germline V gene. V lost 6 bases and J 4 bases, leaving 16 bases between the germline ends. The CDR3 runs 14 residues. The DNA of the CDR3 is TGTGCCAGCAGCGTGGAACGAGGCGGGTACGAGCAGTACTTC. This sequence encodes CASSVERGGYEQYF.

V and J are TRBV20-1 and TRBJ2-3; TRBD1 might be the D (5 bases). Per germline, CDR1 DFQATT and CDR2 SNEGSKA (reference sequence). The CDR3 spans 13 residues. Trimming shortened V by 5 bases and J by 6 bases, and 15 bases separated the two germline ends. The CDR3, as DNA: TGCAGTGCTTCGGACACAATTCTGGATACGCAGTATTTT. Residues: CSASDTILDTQYF.

The chain combines TRBV19 with TRBJ2-5, with TRBD1 matching 9 bases. Trimming cost V 5 bases and J 4 bases; bases outside gene matches: 8. The CDR3 is made up of 15 amino acids. Germline CDR1 and CDR2: LNHDA and SQIVND (reference sequence). DNA for the CDR3: TGTGCCAGTAGTGACCTACAGGGGGCCCGAGAGACCCAGTACTTC. Protein: CASSDLQGARETQYF.

The V and J genes are TRBV6-6 and TRBJ1-5, with 11 positions matching TRBD1. J was trimmed by 4 bases and V by 5 bases; bases with no gene match: 4. The CDR3 totals 15 residues. Germline-derived CDR1 and CDR2 are MNHNY and SVGAGI (reference sequence). This CDR3 is CASSRTGGLNQPQHF. As DNA, the CDR3 is TGTGCCAGCAGTCGGACAGGGGGCTTGAATCAGCCCCAGCATTTT.

This chain connects TRBV24-1 to TRBJ2-6, with 7 bases matching TRBD1. V was pared by 5 bases and J by 4 bases, with 13 bases of the junction left unmatched. The V gene's germline CDR1 is KGHDR and CDR2 SFDVKD. The CDR3 extends over 18 amino acids. This chain's CDR3 is CATSGNPGGPTGANVLTF. The CDR3 DNA sequence: TGTGCCACCAGTGGGAACCCAGGGGGACCGACGGGGGCCAACGTCCTGACTTTC.

The rearrangement links TRBV6-6 to TRBJ1-3; 10 nucleotides align to TRBD1. The CDR3 totals 13 residues. Germline loops: CDR1 MNHNY, CDR2 SVGAGI (reference sequence). Unmatched junction bases numbered 5, after V lost 7 bases and J lost 8 bases. This chain's CDR3 is CASTGTGEDTIYF. Written as DNA, the CDR3 is TGTGCCAGCACCGGGACAGGGGAAGACACCATATATTTT.

The rearrangement joins TRBV6-1 to TRBJ2-7; D is undetermined. In germline, CDR1 is MNHNS, CDR2 SASEGT. CDR3 length equals 13 residues. V shed 2 bases and J shed 6 bases, with 11 bases lying between them. CDR3 sequence (DNA): TGTGCCAGCAGTGAATCGTTCCTAGGCGAGCAGTACTTC. Its protein is CASSESFLGEQYF.

This chain links TRBV10-3 with TRBJ1-1, with TRBD1 matching 8 bases. V was pared by 6 bases and J by 5 bases, with 8 bases of the junction left unmatched. This CDR3 spans 14 amino acids. CDR1 and CDR2 (germline): ENHRY, SYGVKD. DNA for the CDR3: TGTGCCATCAGCGCCCAGGGGGCGCGGACTGAAGCTTTCTTT. It specifies CAISAQGARTEAFF.

The V gene is TRBV28, the J gene TRBJ2-7; TRBD2 aligns across 11 bases. Germline V gene sequence: CDR1 MDHEN, CDR2 SYDVKM. The CDR3 contains 15 residues. V shed 7 bases and J 5 bases; nucleotides not matched to a gene: 10. CDR3 bases: TGTGCCAGCATGGTCCAAACTAGCGGGAGAAACGAGCAGTACTTC. Encoded protein: CASMVQTSGRNEQYF.

The chain combines TRBV12-5 with TRBJ1-2; perhaps TRBD1 as D (6 bases). From germline, CDR1 is LGHNT and CDR2 FRNRAP. This CDR3 spans 15 amino acids. The V end lost 3 bases, the J end lost 10 bases, and 21 bases lay between the germline ends. The CDR3 loop is CASGLSKGGDSFYTF. The CDR3 DNA reads as TGTGCTAGTGGTTTAAGTAAAGGGGGGGACTCATTCTACACCTTC.

This sequence joins TRBV25-1 and TRBJ1-5; D is unclear. The CDR3 runs to 12 residues. The V end lost 2 bases, the J end lost 6 bases, and 5 bases lay between the germline ends. Germline assignment: CDR1 MGHDK and CDR2 SYGVNS. The CDR3 here is CASSEEGQPQHF. The CDR3 coding sequence is TGTGCCAGCAGTGAAGAGGGTCAGCCCCAGCATTTT.

The chain couples TRBV7-2 to TRBJ2-3, with D maybe TRBD1 (6 bases). V lost 4 bases and J 4 bases, leaving 9 bases between the germline ends. Germline CDR1 reads SGHTA; CDR2 reads FQGNSA. CDR3 length: 13 amino acids. The CDR3 nucleotides are TGTGCCAGCAGCTCGCAGGGGTCAGATACGCAGTATTTT. Its translation is CASSSQGSDTQYF.